This T cell receptor (beta chain) was identified in a study of T cell repertoires in cytomegalovirus infection. Across the whole study: Matching HLA type, along with CMV infection, was indicated by public TCR beta signatures. General study results and limits: Clonotypes of TCR beta that were HLA-C-restricted and CMV-specific dominated the ex vivo response. Individuals carrying CMV plus the relevant HLA were identified by cumulative frequency of public TCR beta families.

The trim removed 2 bases at V and 0 bases at J, leaving 10 bases unmatched. This CDR3 comprises 19 residues. Germline V lookup: CDR1 SNHLY, CDR2 FYNNEI. TCRdb reprocessed the reads via MiXCR and lists one record per CDR3 protein. The sample shows approximately 500,000 distinct CDR3 sequences, around 10% of them seen only once. In its sample, this clonotype was seen many times. The antigen is unknown. Material: PBMCs. The J gene is TRBJ2-4, the V gene TRBV2; 10 positions agree with TRBD2. The receptor was derived from a human donor in good health (CMV status not recorded). Some clones in this sample may be carry-over from other donors' samples. The CDR3 is CASSEFLGLAALAKNIQYF. For the CDR3, the DNA is TGTGCCAGCAGTGAATTTCTCGGACTAGCGGCGCTAGCCAAAAACATTCAGTACTTC.